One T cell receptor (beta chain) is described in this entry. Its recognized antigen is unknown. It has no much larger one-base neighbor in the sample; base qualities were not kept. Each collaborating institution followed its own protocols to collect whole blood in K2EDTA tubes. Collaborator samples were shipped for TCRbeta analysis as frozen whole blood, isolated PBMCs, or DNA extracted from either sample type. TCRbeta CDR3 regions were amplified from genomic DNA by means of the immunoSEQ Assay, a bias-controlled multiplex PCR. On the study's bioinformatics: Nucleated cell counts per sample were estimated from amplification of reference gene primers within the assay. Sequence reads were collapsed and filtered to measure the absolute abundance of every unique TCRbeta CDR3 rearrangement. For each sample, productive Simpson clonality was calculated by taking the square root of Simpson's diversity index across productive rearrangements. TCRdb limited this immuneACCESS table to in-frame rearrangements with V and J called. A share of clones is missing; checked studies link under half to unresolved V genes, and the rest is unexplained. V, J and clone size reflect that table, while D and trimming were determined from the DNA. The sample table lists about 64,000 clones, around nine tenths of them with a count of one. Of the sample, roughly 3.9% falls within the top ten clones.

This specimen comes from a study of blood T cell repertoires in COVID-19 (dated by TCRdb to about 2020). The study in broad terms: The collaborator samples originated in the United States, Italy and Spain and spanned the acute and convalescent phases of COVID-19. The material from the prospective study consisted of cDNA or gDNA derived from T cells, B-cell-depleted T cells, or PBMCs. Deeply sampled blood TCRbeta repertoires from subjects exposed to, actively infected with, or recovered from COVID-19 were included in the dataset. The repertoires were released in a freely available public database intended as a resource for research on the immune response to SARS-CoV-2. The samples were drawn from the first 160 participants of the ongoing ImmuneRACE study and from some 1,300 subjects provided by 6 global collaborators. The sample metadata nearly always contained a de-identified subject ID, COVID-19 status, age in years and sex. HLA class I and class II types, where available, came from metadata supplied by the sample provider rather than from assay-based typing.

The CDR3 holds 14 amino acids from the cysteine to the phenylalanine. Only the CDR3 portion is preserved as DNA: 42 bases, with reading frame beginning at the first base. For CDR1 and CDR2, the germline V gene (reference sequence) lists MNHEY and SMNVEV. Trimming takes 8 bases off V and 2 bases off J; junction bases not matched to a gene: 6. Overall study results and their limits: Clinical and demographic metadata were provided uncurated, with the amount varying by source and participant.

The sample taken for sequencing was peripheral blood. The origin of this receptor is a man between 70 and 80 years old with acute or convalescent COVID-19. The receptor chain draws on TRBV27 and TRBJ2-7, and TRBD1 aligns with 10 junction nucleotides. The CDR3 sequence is CASCRGQGPYEQYF. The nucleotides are TGTGCCAGCTGTCGGGGACAGGGGCCCTACGAGCAGTACTTC.